This T cell receptor beta chain was identified in a study of T cell repertoires in cytomegalovirus infection. Study summary: Carrying CMV and the relevant HLA type showed in public TCR beta signatures. Study-level points and caveats: The study found HLA-C-restricted CMV-specific TCR beta clonotypes dominating the ex vivo response. Identification of carriers of CMV plus the relevant HLA was achieved through cumulative public TCR beta family frequency.

TCRdb called the reads again in MiXCR, with one record for every CDR3 protein. Seen here are about 260,000 distinct CDR3 sequences, around 13% observed once, and the top ten hold 8.8%. This clonotype was counted between two and nine times. No antigen is known for it. Trimming took 2 bases from V and 6 from J, leaving 8 bases between them. The CDR3 runs to 14 residues. Per germline, CDR1 MDHEN and CDR2 SYDVKM. This chain links TRBV28 with TRBJ1-6; D is unresolved. The sample comprised PBMCs. The TCR was taken from a human donor in good health (CMV status not recorded). Some clones in this sample may be carry-over from other donors' samples. The CDR3 DNA is TGTGCCAGCAGTTTACGCGGGAGTAATTCACCCCTCCACTTT. This gives the protein CASSLRGSNSPLHF.